A selection of T cell receptor beta chains follows, all from one sample in a study of shared clonotypes between healthy human individuals. TCRdb's copy holds only in-frame clones and misses some; the assay was immunoSEQ multiplex PCR. Found here are around 2.3 million clones, roughly 95% of them singletons; the top ten hold more than 0.1%. The sequencing sample was made of naive CD4+ T cells sorted from blood. The receptors originated from a man aged 18-30 years in good health. CDR3s leave out the opening cysteine and the closing phenylalanine or tryptophan. A D gene is named only where the DNA matches it firmly.

j_call d_call v_call cdr3_aa
TRBJ2-2 TRBD1 TRBV7-3 ASSLQTGTGELF
TRBJ2-7 NA TRBV6-5 ASSYSIRSGSYEQY
TRBJ2-7 TRBD1 TRBV11-2 ASSLARLDRAYEQY
TRBJ2-7 TRBD1 TRBV18 ASSPTGDNSYEQY
TRBJ2-7 TRBD1 TRBV4-1 ASSQATGGSYEQY
TRBJ1-4 NA TRBV6-6 ASRPPVWDEKLF
TRBJ1-1 NA TRBV6-1 ASTRGASTEAF
TRBJ1-6 NA TRBV7-3 ASSQAGYNSPLH
TRBJ2-1 TRBD2 TRBV5-4 ASSVGGGSGLSNEQF
TRBJ2-7 NA TRBV7-2 ASSLSGDTYEQY
TRBJ1-1 NA TRBV28 ASLGQYTEAF
TRBJ1-6 NA TRBV6-5 ASSSRETNSPLH
TRBJ1-3 NA TRBV5-6 ASSHPGTDYSGNTIY
TRBJ2-7 NA TRBV6-5 ASSYPQNEQY
TRBJ2-6 TRBD1 TRBV15 ATSSRDRGHSGANVLT
TRBJ2-5 TRBD1 TRBV5-1 ASSSGDRGQKTQY
TRBJ1-4 NA TRBV6-5 ASSLGGSEKLF